These 25 T cell receptor beta chains share one sample of origin, sequenced in a study of cytomegalovirus exposure and HLA in healthy donors. Primers for the PCR totalled 60 Vbeta and 13 Jbeta. Some clones are missing from TCRdb's copy, which holds only in-frame ones; the method was immunoSEQ multiplex PCR. The sample lists some 160,000 clones; around 79% were seen once. Specimen: PBMCs. Receptors originate from a middle-aged woman in good health and CMV-seronegative.

V gene TRBV28 combines with J gene TRBJ2-7; maybe TRBD2 (6 bases). Germline loops: CDR1 MDHEN, CDR2 SYDVKM. V gave up 4 bases and J gave up 3 bases, with 16 bases separating them. The CDR3 loop spans 15 amino acids. This CDR3 is CASSSSRRGLYEQYF. CDR3 coding DNA: TGTGCCAGCAGTTCGAGTCGGCGGGGCCTCTACGAGCAGTACTTC.

The chain combines TRBV19 with TRBJ2-7, with 9 bases identical to TRBD2. The CDR3 sequence is 18 residues long. Germline V gene lookup returns CDR1 LNHDA and CDR2 SQIVND (reference sequence). The trim removed 8 bases at V and 5 bases at J, leaving 22 bases unmatched. In nucleotides, the CDR3 is TGTGCCAGTTCAATTATCGGCCTAGCGGGGCGTACAGGCCACGAGCAGTACTTC. It codes for CASSIIGLAGRTGHEQYF.

The rearrangement links TRBV19 to TRBJ1-4; the match to TRBD1 covers 10 bases. This CDR3 has 21 amino acids. Germline V gene sequence: CDR1 LNHDA, CDR2 SQIVND (reference sequence). Trimming removed 5 bases from V and 2 bases from J; junction bases left unmatched: 20. CDR3 loop: CASSSPLGQGGASATNEKLFF. In DNA, the CDR3 is TGTGCCAGTAGTTCACCTCTCGGACAGGGGGGAGCCTCGGCGACTAATGAAAAACTGTTTTTT.

V usage is TRBV7-9 and J usage is TRBJ1-4; a weak D match, TRBD1 (5 bases). The V gene's germline CDR1 is SEHNR and CDR2 FQNEAQ (reference sequence). Trimming left V 5 bases short and J 0 bases short, with 10 bases between. The CDR3 sequence is 15 residues long. The CDR3 protein is CASSRGGATNEKLFF. CDR3 DNA sequence: TGTGCCAGCAGCCGCGGGGGGGCAACTAATGAAAAACTGTTTTTT.

The chain joins TRBV2 to TRBJ2-1; the match to TRBD2 covers 7 bases. The V and J ends lost 10 bases and 7 bases, in that order; junction bases with no gene match: 10. The CDR3 sequence is 13 residues long. Germline V gene data show CDR1 as SNHLY and CDR2 as FYNNEI. The CDR3 region is CAMQSSGRNEQFF. DNA of the CDR3: TGTGCCATGCAGTCTAGCGGTCGAAATGAGCAGTTCTTC. Filled out from reference TRBV2 and TRBJ2-1, the complete variable domain reads EPEVTQTPSHQVTQMGQEVILRCVPISNHLYFYWYRQILGQKVEFLVSFYNNEISEKSEIFDDQFSVERPDGSNFTLKIRSTKLEDSAMYFCAMQSSGRNEQFFGPGTRLTVL.

This chain links TRBV11-2 with TRBJ1-1; 8 nucleotides agree with TRBD1. The J segment lost 3 bases and the V segment lost 6 bases, leaving 15 bases of the junction unmatched. Germline CDR1 and CDR2: SGHAT and FQNNGV. This CDR3 has 17 amino acids. The CDR3 is CASRFRLGQGADTEAFF. The CDR3 DNA sequence: TGTGCCAGCAGATTCAGGCTTGGGCAGGGGGCGGACACTGAAGCTTTCTTT.

The rearrangement uses TRBV5-1 and TRBJ1-1, with D perhaps TRBD1 (5 bases). Deletions cut 0 bases from V and 4 bases from J, with 7 bases between. CDR3 length: 13 residues. Germline loops: CDR1 SGHRS, CDR2 YFSETQ. In nucleotides, the CDR3 is TGCGCCAGCAGCTTGGCCCAGGGCACTGAAGCTTTCTTT. This codes for CASSLAQGTEAFF. The full variable domain, in which reference TRBV5-1 and TRBJ1-1 provide the parts outside the CDR3, is KAGVTQTPRYLIKTRGQQVTLSCSPISGHRSVSWYQQTPGQGLQFLFEYFSETQRNKGNFPGRFSGRQFSNSRSEMNVSTLELGDSALYLCASSLAQGTEAFFGQGTRLTVV.

The chain uses TRBV18 and TRBJ2-3; D might be TRBD2 (5 bases). Trimming removed 6 bases from V and 5 bases from J, with 18 bases in between. CDR1 is KGHSH and CDR2 is LQKENI in the germline V gene. The CDR3 is 15 amino acids. The CDR3 reads CASSQTTAREDTQYF. The CDR3 DNA is TGTGCCAGCTCGCAAACGACGGCCCGGGAAGATACGCAGTATTTT.

This clone was counted a single time. This chain links TRBV28 with TRBJ1-2; the match to TRBD1 covers 7 bases. With V trimmed by 5 bases and J by 6 bases, 6 bases remained unmatched. From germline, CDR1 is MDHEN and CDR2 SYDVKM. The CDR3 extends over 13 amino acids. The CDR3 loop reads CASSHTGVHGYTF. The CDR3, as DNA: TGTGCCAGCAGTCATACAGGGGTCCATGGCTACACCTTC.

V usage is TRBV7-9 and J usage is TRBJ1-6, with 10 positions matching TRBD1. This CDR3 region has 14 residues. Per the germline V gene, CDR1 is SEHNR and CDR2 is FQNEAQ (reference sequence). The ends lost 5 bases at V and 8 bases at J; junction bases unmatched: 3. DNA for the CDR3: TGTGCCAGCAGCGCCGGGACAGGGGATTCACCCCTCCACTTT. This codes for CASSAGTGDSPLHF.

The gene calls are TRBV29-1 and TRBJ1-2; weak D call: TRBD1 (6 bases). The CDR3 sequence is 13 residues long. The germline V gene has CDR1 SQVTM and CDR2 ANQGSEA. V was cut by 3 bases and J by 3 bases, with 11 bases left in between. This CDR3 reads CSVDRDTDYGYTF. DNA for the CDR3: TGCAGCGTTGACCGGGACACAGACTATGGCTACACCTTC.

The chain links TRBV5-1 to TRBJ1-2, with a tentative D call TRBD1 (5 bases). Germline V CDR1 and CDR2: SGHRS, YFSETQ. This CDR3 region has 14 residues. V dropped 0 bases and J dropped 6 bases, with 12 bases sitting between them. The CDR3 here is CASSLAGQFNGYTF. The DNA of the CDR3 is TGCGCCAGCAGCTTGGCAGGGCAGTTCAATGGCTACACCTTC. Full variable domain (outside the CDR3, taken from reference TRBV5-1 and TRBJ1-2): KAGVTQTPRYLIKTRGQQVTLSCSPISGHRSVSWYQQTPGQGLQFLFEYFSETQRNKGNFPGRFSGRQFSNSRSEMNVSTLELGDSALYLCASSLAGQFNGYTFGSGTRLTVV.

The chain links TRBV28 to TRBJ2-5; D not resolved. The CDR3 totals 14 residues. In germline, CDR1 is MDHEN, CDR2 SYDVKM. V gave up 1 base and J gave up 5 bases, with 11 bases separating them. The DNA of the CDR3 is TGTGCCAGCAGTTTATTCGATAGCTGGGAGACCCAGTACTTC. Translated, it gives CASSLFDSWETQYF.

Of note for this clone: One end of the junction does not line up with germline, which may come from a read error. The J gene is TRBJ2-5, the V gene TRBV7-7, with 12 bases aligning to TRBD2. Germline V CDR1 and CDR2: SSHAT, FNYEAQ (reference sequence). This CDR3 region has 16 residues. For the CDR3, the DNA is TGTGCCAGCAGCTTAATGCGGACTAGCGGGGCGGAGATCCAGTACTTC. Amino acid sequence: CASSLMRTSGAEIQYF.

This clone turned up a few times. The V call is TRBV5-1, the J call TRBJ2-5; 7 nucleotides line up with TRBD1. The end of the DNA is better explained by TRBJ2-7, so the J call may be wrong. Germline V gene data show CDR1 as SGHRS and CDR2 as YFSETQ. The CDR3 spans 13 residues. The CDR3 nucleotides read TGCGCCAGCAGCCGACAGGGTGCGGACGAGCAGTACTTC. Protein sequence: CASSRQGADEQYF.

The chain has TRBV19 and TRBJ1-5, with 7 bases identical to TRBD1. The germline V gene encodes CDR1 LNHDA and CDR2 SQIVND (reference sequence). V gave up 4 bases and J gave up 0 bases; unmatched junction bases: 3. This CDR3 is 15 amino acids long. CDR3 loop: CASSTRTGSNQPQHF. CDR3 coding DNA: TGTGCCAGTAGTACGAGGACAGGTAGCAATCAGCCCCAGCATTTT.

This chain connects TRBV7-9 to TRBJ2-2, with a tentative D call TRBD1 (6 bases). The CDR3 length is 14 residues. Germline CDR1 is SEHNR and CDR2 is FQNEAQ (reference sequence). V was pared by 6 bases and J by 6 bases, with 14 bases between. CDR3 in amino acids: CASRSGAWAGELFF. In DNA, the CDR3 is TGTGCCAGCAGGTCAGGGGCGTGGGCCGGGGAGCTGTTTTTT.

This clone appeared a single time. This chain joins TRBV18 and TRBJ2-7; 7 bases agree with TRBD2. The junction had 6 bases not matched to a gene; V was cut back by 1 base and J by 0 bases. The CDR3 contains 16 residues. Germline V lookup: CDR1 KGHSH, CDR2 LQKENI. CDR3 bases: TGTGCCAGCTCACCACTACCAGCGGGAAGCTCCTACGAGCAGTACTTC. Encoded protein: CASSPLPAGSSYEQYF.

This rearrangement joins TRBV28 to TRBJ2-1, with TRBD2 identical over 12 bases. V shed 6 bases and J 8 bases; nucleotides not matched to a gene: 11. CDR1 and CDR2 (germline): MDHEN, SYDVKM. The CDR3 length is 16 residues. CDR3: CASSPFASGGDYEQFF. The CDR3 DNA is TGTGCCAGCAGCCCCTTCGCTAGCGGGGGGGACTATGAGCAGTTCTTC.

The V and J genes are TRBV6-4 and TRBJ2-3, with TRBD2 matching over 9 bases. The CDR3 is made up of 14 amino acids. Germline V gene sequence: CDR1 MRHNA, CDR2 SNTAGT. With 3 bases clipped from V and 4 bases from J, the junction kept 2 bases outside the gene matches. CDR3 bases: TGTGCCAGCAGTGAGCGGGGGGGCTCAGATACGCAGTATTTT. This codes for CASSERGGSDTQYF.

The chain combines TRBV10-2 with TRBJ2-1, with TRBD2 matching 9 bases. The J segment lost 5 bases and the V segment lost 6 bases, leaving 14 bases of the junction unmatched. Germline V gives CDR1 WSHSY, CDR2 SAAADI. The CDR3 runs 17 residues. The CDR3 DNA follows: TGCGCCAGCAGATCGTCTAGCGGGAAGCGGAGGGACAATGAGCAGTTCTTC. It codes for CASRSSSGKRRDNEQFF.

This clone was observed a single time. CDR3 sequence (DNA): TGTGCCAGCAGTTTAAGAGGGGGTCAGGTGGATGGCTACACCTTC. Translating it yields CASSLRGGQVDGYTF. The chain carries TRBV28 and TRBJ1-2; D might be TRBD1 (6 bases). The V end lost 2 bases, the J end lost 6 bases, and 16 bases lay between the germline ends. The CDR3 extends over 15 amino acids. Germline V gene sequence: CDR1 MDHEN, CDR2 SYDVKM.

DNA of the CDR3: TGTGCCAGCAGCAAACTAGCGGGGGGGCCAGATACGCAGTATTTT. Residues: CASSKLAGGPDTQYF. This chain connects TRBV11-2 to TRBJ2-3; 13 positions match TRBD2. Germline-derived CDR1 and CDR2 are SGHAT and FQNNGV. J was trimmed by 4 bases and V by 5 bases; bases with no gene match: 3. There are 15 residues in the CDR3.

The chain has TRBV2 and TRBJ1-1, with 7 bases aligning to TRBD1. CDR1 and CDR2 from the germline V gene are SNHLY and FYNNEI. The ends lost 6 bases at V and 0 bases at J; junction bases unmatched: 10. This CDR3 is 16 amino acids long. The CDR3 bases are TGTGCCAGCAGGGAGACAGGGCGTACCGTGAACACTGAAGCTTTCTTT. It is translated as CASRETGRTVNTEAFF. Combining the CDR3 with reference TRBV2 and TRBJ1-1 gives the whole variable domain EPEVTQTPSHQVTQMGQEVILRCVPISNHLYFYWYRQILGQKVEFLVSFYNNEISEKSEIFDDQFSVERPDGSNFTLKIRSTKLEDSAMYFCASRETGRTVNTEAFFGQGTRLTVV.

The chain joins TRBV5-4 to TRBJ2-3, with a tentative D call TRBD2 (5 bases). The germline V gene encodes CDR1 SGHNT and CDR2 YYREEE (reference sequence). Between the trimmed V and J ends, which lost 4 bases and 2 bases, there was a span of 11 bases. The CDR3 extends over 14 amino acids. The CDR3 loop is CASSLTRATDTQYF. CDR3 in DNA: TGTGCCAGCAGCCTAACTAGGGCCACAGATACGCAGTATTTT.